Below, 11 T cell receptor beta chains from the same sample are listed, as sequenced in a study of blood T cell repertoires in COVID-19. Sequencing used immunoSEQ multiplex PCR; TCRdb keeps in-frame clones, though not all of them. The sample has roughly 230,000 clones, 85% seen once. The sequencing input was peripheral blood. These receptors were obtained from a man aged 35-49 years with acute or convalescent COVID-19.

V gene TRBV9 combines with J gene TRBJ2-5, with 11 bases fitting TRBD2. Looked up from germline, CDR1 is SGDLS and CDR2 is YYNGEE. The CDR3 contains 18 residues. V lost 0 bases, J lost 0 bases, and 7 bases stayed unmatched. CDR3 bases: TGTGCCAGCAGCGTAGGGCTAGCGGGGGGCCTGTACCAAGAGACCCAGTACTTC. Translation gives CASSVGLAGGLYQETQYF.

The chain combines TRBV7-8 with TRBJ2-7; D might be TRBD1 (8 bases). Germline V gene sequence: CDR1 SGHVS, CDR2 FQNEAQ. The V and J ends lost 5 bases and 5 bases respectively, with 19 bases between them. This CDR3 region has 15 residues. The chain's CDR3 is CASSPLGRGQDEQYF. The CDR3 DNA reads as TGTGCCAGCAGCCCACTTGGGAGGGGACAGGACGAGCAGTACTTC.

The chain uses TRBV11-2 and TRBJ2-7; tentative D call: TRBD2 (7 bases). CDR3 size: 13 residues. Trimming pared 3 bases from V and 6 bases from J, leaving 12 bases between. CDR1 is SGHAT and CDR2 is FQNNGV in the germline V gene. The CDR3 is CASSFWGGGEQYF. In DNA, the CDR3 is TGTGCCAGCAGCTTCTGGGGGGGCGGCGAGCAGTACTTC.

J is TRBJ1-4 and V is TRBV6-2 or TRBV6-3, with 7 positions matching TRBD1. This CDR3 spans 15 amino acids. The germline V gene has CDR1 MNHEY and CDR2 SVGEGT. With V trimmed by 5 bases and J by 6 bases, 9 bases remained unmatched. This chain's CDR3 is CASSQGGQLDEKLFF. For the CDR3, the DNA is TGTGCCAGCAGTCAAGGGGGACAGCTGGATGAAAAACTGTTTTTT.

The chain recombines TRBV19 with TRBJ2-2; possible D gene TRBD1, 6 bases. The germline V and J ends were trimmed by 4 bases and 6 bases, with 12 bases remaining between them. The length of the CDR3 is 14 residues. The germline CDR1 and CDR2 sequences are LNHDA and SQIVND (reference sequence). CDR3 DNA sequence: TGTGCCAGTAGTACCTCCAGGGGCGCCGGGGAGCTGTTTTTT. It yields the protein CASSTSRGAGELFF.

V is TRBV19 and J is TRBJ2-7, with D perhaps matching TRBD1 (6 bases). Trimming took 3 bases from V and 0 from J, leaving 12 bases between them. The CDR3 totals 15 residues. Looked up from germline, CDR1 is LNHDA and CDR2 is SQIVND (reference sequence). The DNA of the CDR3 is TGTGCCAGTAGTATGATCGGACAGCCCTCCTACGAGCAGTACTTC. Its protein is CASSMIGQPSYEQYF. Full variable domain (remainder filled in from reference TRBV19 and TRBJ2-7): DGGITQSPKYLFRKEGQNVTLSCEQNLNHDAMYWYRQDPGQGLRLIYYSQIVNDFQKGDIAEGYSVSREKKESFPLTVTSAQKNPTAFYLCASSMIGQPSYEQYFGPGTRLTVT.

The chain combines TRBV13 with TRBJ1-2; 8 nucleotides line up with TRBD1. From germline, CDR1 is PRHDT and CDR2 FYEKMQ (reference sequence). The CDR3 runs 16 residues. V lost 5 bases to trimming and J lost 3 bases; unmatched junction nucleotides: 11. CDR3 DNA sequence: TGTGCCAGCAGCGCACAGCCAGGGGGCCTCGACTATGGCTACACCTTC. As protein: CASSAQPGGLDYGYTF. The entire variable domain, with the rest obtained from reference TRBV13 and TRBJ1-2, is as follows: AAGVIQSPRHLIKEKRETATLKCYPIPRHDTVYWYQQGPGQDPQFLISFYEKMQSDKGSIPDRFSAQQFSDYHSELNMSSLELGDSALYFCASSAQPGGLDYGYTFGSGTRLTVV.

CDR3 bases: TGTGCCAGCAGCCGGACAGGGAGCTCCTATAATTCACCCCTCCACTTT. The encoded protein is CASSRTGSSYNSPLHF. The rearrangement joins TRBV7-9 to TRBJ1-6; 8 nucleotides agree with TRBD1. The J segment lost 0 bases and the V segment lost 5 bases, leaving 3 bases of the junction unmatched. The CDR3 has 16 amino acids. Per germline, CDR1 SEHNR and CDR2 FQNEAQ (reference sequence). Filled out from reference TRBV7-9 and TRBJ1-6, the complete variable domain reads DTGVSQNPRHKITKRGQNVTFRCDPISEHNRLYWYRQTLGQGPEFLTYFQNEAQLEKSRLLSDRFSAERPKGSFSTLEIQRTEQGDSAMYLCASSRTGSSYNSPLHFGNGTRLTVT.

The chain recombines TRBV27 with TRBJ1-2, with a weak D call TRBD1 (6 bases). The V gene lost 4 bases and the J gene lost 5 bases, with 14 bases spanning the gap. Per the germline V gene, CDR1 is MNHEY and CDR2 is SMNVEV (reference sequence). The CDR3 totals 14 residues. For the CDR3, the DNA is TGTGCCAGCAGTTCCCCAGACAGGACTTATGGCTACACCTTC. It encodes CASSSPDRTYGYTF.

The genes are TRBV6-5 and TRBJ1-6; D is unclear. Germline lookup yields CDR1 MNHEY and CDR2 SVGAGI. Between the trimmed V and J ends, which lost 7 bases and 6 bases, there was a span of 7 bases. The CDR3 is 12 amino acids. CDR3 coding DNA: TGTGCCAGCAAAGCATCTAATTCACCCCTCCACTTT. Protein: CASKASNSPLHF.

The gene calls are TRBV19 and TRBJ2-7, with 8 bases aligning to TRBD1. The CDR3 extends over 14 amino acids. V shed 5 bases, J shed 9 bases, and the junction held 12 bases outside the gene matches. CDR1 and CDR2 (germline): LNHDA, SQIVND (reference sequence). CDR3 residues: CASSPHATGGWQYF. The CDR3 region has the DNA TGTGCCAGTAGTCCCCACGCCACAGGGGGGTGGCAGTACTTC.